A single sample is the source of the 20 T cell receptor beta chains below, sequenced in a study of T-cell memory formation after mild COVID-19. TCRdb re-called the 5' RACE reads with MiXCR, one entry per CDR3 protein. Found here are 250,000 to 350,000 distinct CDR3 sequences, roughly 19% of them singletons; the top ten hold around 21%. The sample taken for sequencing was PBMCs or a T cell subset sorted from them (not recorded which). The source of these receptors is a man between 18 and 29 years old who had mild COVID-19 (a few samples of this study predate the infection). Cell type and time point are not known.

The chain uses TRBV5-1 and TRBJ2-3, with TRBD2 matching over 8 bases. CDR3 size: 15 residues. Germline CDR1 is SGHRS and CDR2 is YFSETQ. V lost 4 bases, J lost 0 bases, and 4 bases stayed unmatched. The CDR3 loop is CASSPGGGSTDTQYF. DNA for the CDR3: TGCGCCAGCAGCCCCGGGGGGGGTAGCACAGATACGCAGTATTTT.

This chain uses TRBV9 with TRBJ2-5; D uncertain. Germline assignment: CDR1 SGDLS and CDR2 YYNGEE. V was shortened by 0 bases and J by 5 bases, with 5 bases between the two germline ends. The CDR3 consists of 12 residues. The CDR3 reads CASSVAEETQYF. CDR3 DNA: TGTGCCAGCAGCGTAGCAGAGGAGACCCAGTACTTC.

The chain combines TRBV11-2 with TRBJ2-2; D assignment may be TRBD1 or TRBD2 (5 bases each). This CDR3 is built from 13 residues. V shed 0 bases and J shed 9 bases, with 8 bases lying between them. Per germline, CDR1 SGHAT and CDR2 FQNNGV. Written as DNA, the CDR3 is TGTGCCAGCAGCTTAGAGAGGGGCCGGGAGCTGTTTTTT. Residues: CASSLERGRELFF.

The rearrangement links TRBV7-3 to TRBJ2-5, with a tentative D call TRBD2 (6 bases). The CDR3 runs to 14 residues. V lost 5 bases and J 9 bases, leaving 19 bases between the germline ends. Germline V gene sequence: CDR1 SGHTA, CDR2 FQGTGA. CDR3 sequence: CASSTRDAGSPQYF. The CDR3 DNA follows: TGTGCCAGCAGCACCCGGGACGCGGGATCCCCCCAGTACTTC. Full variable domain (rest looked up from reference TRBV7-3 and TRBJ2-5): GAGVSQTPSNKVTEKGKYVELRCDPISGHTALYWYRQSLGQGPEFLIYFQGTGAADDSGLPNDRFFAVRPEGSVSTLKIQRTERGDSAVYLCASSTRDAGSPQYFGPGTRLLVL.

This chain joins TRBV7-9 and TRBJ2-1; possible D gene TRBD1, 6 bases. V gave up 1 base and J gave up 2 bases, with 12 bases separating them. The CDR3 contains 16 residues. CDR1 and CDR2 (germline): SEHNR, FQNEAQ (reference sequence). Written as DNA, the CDR3 is TGTGCCAGCAGCTTAGGGGATGGGGGCGCCTACAATGAGCAGTTCTTC. Protein: CASSLGDGGAYNEQFF.

This clonotype was observed many times. The V and J genes are TRBV11-1 and TRBJ1-1, with D unclear. This CDR3 region has 18 residues. The germline V gene encodes CDR1 SGHAT and CDR2 FQDESV (reference sequence). V lost 6 bases and J 0 bases, leaving 23 bases between the germline ends. CDR3 sequence: CASSRTGFPQRLNTEAFF. The CDR3 bases are TGTGCCAGCAGTCGAACCGGGTTTCCGCAGCGGTTGAACACTGAAGCTTTCTTT.

Ten or more counts support this clonotype. V and J are TRBV2 and TRBJ2-7; D unclear. Trimming left V 3 bases short and J 3 bases short, with 3 bases between. Germline loops: CDR1 SNHLY, CDR2 FYNNEI. The CDR3 runs 11 residues. The CDR3 spells CASSDSYEQYF. CDR3 in DNA: TGTGCCAGCAGTGACAGCTACGAGCAGTACTTC.

In this sample, this clonotype turned up a few times. The chain is built from TRBV7-9 and TRBJ2-1, with no clear D. This CDR3 has 16 residues. Trimming removed 0 bases at V and 7 bases at J, with 16 bases between. Germline CDR1 is SEHNR and CDR2 is FQNEAQ (reference sequence). The CDR3 loop reads CASSLAPGRSINEQFF. The CDR3 DNA reads TGTGCCAGCAGCTTAGCTCCAGGCAGGAGTATTAATGAGCAGTTCTTC.

In this sample, this clonotype turned up a few times. This chain connects TRBV23-1 to TRBJ2-7; D is perhaps TRBD1 or TRBD2 (5 bases each). Being an ORF, TRBV23-1 has a function that is uncertain. V lost 2 bases and J 10 bases, leaving 6 bases between the germline ends. This CDR3 contains 10 residues. The CDR3 sequence is CASSQGGQYV. The CDR3 nucleotides are TGCGCCAGCAGTCAAGGGGGACAGTACGTC.

This clonotype was seen only a few times. The chain employs TRBV2 and TRBJ2-1; 9 bases are shared with TRBD2. V was clipped by 3 bases and J by 8 bases; unmatched bases: 5. CDR3 length equals 14 residues. Per the germline V gene, CDR1 is SNHLY and CDR2 is FYNNEI. CDR3 sequence: CASSDGTSWDEQFF. The CDR3 nucleotides are TGTGCCAGCAGTGATGGGACTAGCTGGGATGAGCAGTTCTTC.

This clonotype came up many times. The V call is TRBV7-9, the J call TRBJ1-2, with D perhaps matching TRBD1 (5 bases). Trimming cost V 2 bases and J 8 bases, with 9 bases left between them. The length of the CDR3 is 12 residues. CDR1 SEHNR and CDR2 FQNEAQ come from the germline V gene (reference sequence). The CDR3 region is CASSLTGVGYTF. In DNA, the CDR3 is TGTGCCAGCAGCTTAACGGGGGTCGGCTACACCTTC. Complete variable domain (other parts from reference TRBV7-9 and TRBJ1-2): DTGVSQNPRHKITKRGQNVTFRCDPISEHNRLYWYRQTLGQGPEFLTYFQNEAQLEKSRLLSDRFSAERPKGSFSTLEIQRTEQGDSAMYLCASSLTGVGYTFGSGTRLTVV.

This clonotype was observed a few times. The V gene is TRBV2, the J gene TRBJ1-1, with D unclear. V lost 1 base and J 11 bases, leaving 14 bases between the germline ends. Germline V lookup: CDR1 SNHLY, CDR2 FYNNEI. The CDR3 has 13 amino acids. In DNA form, the CDR3 reads TGTGCCAGCAGTGAAGGCAGAAGGGAAAGGGCTTTCTTT. Its protein product is CASSEGRRERAFF. Filled out from reference TRBV2 and TRBJ1-1, the complete variable domain reads EPEVTQTPSHQVTQMGQEVILRCVPISNHLYFYWYRQILGQKVEFLVSFYNNEISEKSEIFDDQFSVERPDGSNFTLKIRSTKLEDSAMYFCASSEGRRERAFFGQGTRLTVV.

V gene TRBV11-1 combines with J gene TRBJ2-2; no clear D. V shed 5 bases and J shed 3 bases, with 10 bases lying between them. Germline V lookup: CDR1 SGHAT, CDR2 FQDESV (reference sequence). The CDR3 totals 14 residues. DNA of the CDR3: TGTGCCAGCAGCGTAGTGGGGTACACCGGGGAGCTGTTTTTT. Its translation: CASSVVGYTGELFF.

V is TRBV7-2 and J is TRBJ2-6; D call uncertain. Germline lookup yields CDR1 SGHTA and CDR2 FQGNSA. V was clipped by 4 bases and J by 0 bases, with 4 bases between them. The CDR3 covers 14 residues. The CDR3: CASSSHSGANVLTF. As DNA, the CDR3 is TGTGCCAGCAGCTCTCACTCTGGGGCCAACGTCCTGACTTTC. Looking up the rest from reference TRBV7-2 and TRBJ2-6 gives the full variable domain: GAGVSQSPSNKVTEKGKDVELRCDPISGHTALYWYRQSLGQGLEFLIYFQGNSAPDKSGLPSDRFSAERTGGSVSTLTIQRTQQEDSAVYLCASSSHSGANVLTFGAGSRLTVL.

The V gene is TRBV4-2, the J gene TRBJ2-7, with 10 positions matching TRBD2. The V gene's germline CDR1 is LGHNA and CDR2 YNFKEQ. This CDR3 has 16 residues. With V trimmed by 0 bases and J by 2 bases, 4 bases remained unmatched. The CDR3 is CASSQDFSGGAYEQYF. The CDR3 nucleotides read TGTGCCAGCAGCCAAGATTTCAGCGGGGGGGCCTACGAGCAGTACTTC.

This clonotype was recorded many times. The chain employs TRBV30 and TRBJ2-4; a possible D gene is TRBD2 (7 bases). The germline CDR1 and CDR2 sequences are GTSNPN and SVGIG (reference sequence). CDR3 length: 14 amino acids. V shed 5 bases and J shed 8 bases, with 19 bases lying between them. The CDR3 bases are TGTGCCTGGTGGGCAGGGAGGGGGTTACACATTCAGTACTTC. Translating it yields CAWWAGRGLHIQYF.

This chain connects TRBV20-1 to TRBJ1-1; D remains ambiguous. The CDR3 sequence is 13 residues long. The ends were cut back, 5 bases at V and 0 bases at J, with 10 bases in the middle. The V gene's germline CDR1 is DFQATT and CDR2 SNEGSKA (reference sequence). Written as DNA, the CDR3 is TGCAGTGCTGGAAGTATACTGAACACTGAAGCTTTCTTT. Protein sequence: CSAGSILNTEAFF.

This clonotype was seen at least ten times. The chain recombines TRBV11-2 with TRBJ2-3; 9 bases match TRBD2. The germline CDR1 and CDR2 sequences are SGHAT and FQNNGV. Unmatched junction bases numbered 4, after V lost 3 bases and J lost 0 bases. The CDR3 loop spans 16 amino acids. For the CDR3, the DNA is TGTGCCAGCAGCTTGGGAGCGGGGGGTAGCACAGATACGCAGTATTTT. The encoded protein is CASSLGAGGSTDTQYF.

This clonotype was observed a handful of times. This rearrangement joins TRBV7-8 to TRBJ2-1; D gene unclear. V lost 9 bases and J 8 bases, leaving 5 bases between the germline ends. Germline loops: CDR1 SGHVS, CDR2 FQNEAQ. There are 9 residues in the CDR3. CDR3 sequence reads: CARIHEQFF. CDR3 bases: TGTGCCAGGATTCATGAGCAGTTCTTC.

Only a few counts were recorded for this clonotype. The chain combines TRBV6-5 with TRBJ2-5; D is perhaps TRBD2 (5 bases). Trimming stripped 7 bases from V and 9 bases from J, with 24 bases between. Germline CDR1 is MNHEY and CDR2 is SVGAGI. CDR3 size: 15 residues. The CDR3 reads CASTPGGGQFLAQYF. The CDR3 DNA is TGTGCCAGCACTCCCGGCGGCGGGCAGTTTTTGGCCCAGTACTTC.